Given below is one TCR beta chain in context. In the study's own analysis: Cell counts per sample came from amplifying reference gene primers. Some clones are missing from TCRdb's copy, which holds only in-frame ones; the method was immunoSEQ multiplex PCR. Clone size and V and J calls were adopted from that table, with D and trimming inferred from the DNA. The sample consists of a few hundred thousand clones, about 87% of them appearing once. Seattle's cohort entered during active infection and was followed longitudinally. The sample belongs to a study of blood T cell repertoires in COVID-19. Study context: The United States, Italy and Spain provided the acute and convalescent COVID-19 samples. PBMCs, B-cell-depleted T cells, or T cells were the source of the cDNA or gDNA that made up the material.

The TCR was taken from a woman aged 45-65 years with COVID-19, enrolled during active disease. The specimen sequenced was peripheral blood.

CDR3 coding DNA: TGTGCCAGCAGCCAAGGGTCTCGGAGAGCTTTCTTT. The encoded protein is CASSQGSRRAFF. This sequence joins TRBV3-1 (or the pseudogene TRBV3-2) and TRBJ1-1; no clear D gene. The CDR3 is 12 residues long. Germline V gene data show CDR1 as LGHDT and CDR2 as YNNKEL (reference sequence). V was shortened by 1 base and J by 10 bases, with 10 bases between the two germline ends.